A single sample gave rise to the 11 T cell receptor beta chains below, sequenced in a study of shared clonotypes between healthy human individuals (dated by TCRdb to the early 2020s). Library method: the immunoSEQ multiplex PCR assay. Not all clones reach the TCRdb copy of this immuneACCESS table, which keeps in-frame sequences only. Checked studies attribute under half of the gap to unresolved V genes and leave the rest unexplained. The sample data list roughly 770,000 clones, and 90% to 97% of these were observed just once. The top ten constitute less than 0.25% of the sample. CD8 naive samples consisted of CD45RO-negative cells that were positively selected for CCR7, yielding a CD45RA+CCR7+ population without TemRA cells. Source material: naive CD8+ T cells sorted from blood. Per the publication, the cell subset or site label means: CD45RA+CCR7+. The source is a man younger than 40 in good health.

This sequence joins TRBV4-3 and TRBJ1-3; D gene uncertain. The CDR3 has 15 residues. Germline lookup yields CDR1 LGHNA and CDR2 YSLEER. V shed 0 bases and J shed 8 bases, with 14 bases lying between them. The CDR3 nucleotides are TGCGCCAGCAGCCAAGAACGGAGCGGTCGAGACACCATATATTTT. It translates to CASSQERSGRDTIYF.

The chain uses TRBV5-1 and TRBJ1-1; tentatively, D is TRBD1 (5 bases). Between the trimmed V and J ends, which lost 2 bases and 7 bases, there was a span of 12 bases. The CDR3 spans 13 residues. Germline CDR1 SGHRS, CDR2 YFSETQ. The CDR3 region is CASSFGTVGEAFF. The CDR3 DNA is TGCGCCAGCAGCTTCGGGACGGTGGGTGAAGCTTTCTTT.

The chain couples TRBV7-9 to TRBJ2-7; 9 bases match TRBD2. V shed 2 bases, J shed 2 bases, and the junction held 4 bases outside the gene matches. CDR3 length: 15 amino acids. Germline assignment: CDR1 SEHNR and CDR2 FQNEAQ (reference sequence). The CDR3 nucleotides are TGTGCCAGCAGCTTAATGCCTAGCGGGACCTACGAGCAGTACTTC. This codes for CASSLMPSGTYEQYF. The whole variable domain, remainder taken from reference TRBV7-9 and TRBJ2-7, is DTGVSQNPRHKITKRGQNVTFRCDPISEHNRLYWYRQTLGQGPEFLTYFQNEAQLEKSRLLSDRFSAERPKGSFSTLEIQRTEQGDSAMYLCASSLMPSGTYEQYFGPGTRLTVT.

The CDR3 is CASSPLGTGGVRYGYTF. The CDR3 DNA reads TGTGCCAGCAGCCCCCTCGGGACAGGGGGCGTCCGCTATGGCTACACCTTC. The chain links TRBV7-9 to TRBJ1-2; TRBD1 agrees at 12 bases. CDR3 size: 17 residues. Trimming at V came to 5 bases and at J to 4 bases, leaving 11 bases not matched to a gene. Germline values: CDR1 SEHNR, CDR2 FQNEAQ (reference sequence). The full variable domain, with the rest looked up from reference TRBV7-9 and TRBJ1-2, is DTGVSQNPRHKITKRGQNVTFRCDPISEHNRLYWYRQTLGQGPEFLTYFQNEAQLEKSRLLSDRFSAERPKGSFSTLEIQRTEQGDSAMYLCASSPLGTGGVRYGYTFGSGTRLTVV.

The CDR3 is CASSFGLAGASTGELFF. In nucleotides, the CDR3 is TGTGCCAGCAGCTTTGGACTAGCGGGAGCTAGCACCGGGGAGCTGTTTTTT. The chain employs TRBV5-5 and TRBJ2-2, with 13 bases fitting TRBD2. The V gene's germline CDR1 is SGHKS and CDR2 YYEKEE (reference sequence). The ends lost 2 bases at V and 4 bases at J; junction bases unmatched: 5. The CDR3 runs 17 residues.

This sequence joins TRBV5-1 and TRBJ1-2; TRBD1 matches at 7 bases. The CDR3 totals 16 residues. Germline V gives CDR1 SGHRS, CDR2 YFSETQ. V gave up 0 bases and J gave up 6 bases; unmatched junction bases: 11. The CDR3, as DNA: TGCGCCAGCAGCTTGGTCCTGACAGGGCCAACGGATGGCTACACCTTC. Translating gives CASSLVLTGPTDGYTF.

The chain has TRBV5-6 and TRBJ1-1, with 7 bases identical to TRBD1. The CDR3 sequence is 14 residues long. From germline, CDR1 is SGHDT and CDR2 YYEEEE. V gave up 0 bases and J gave up 7 bases; unmatched junction bases: 6. The CDR3 nucleotides read TGTGCCAGCAGCTTGGGACAGGGTACGATTGAAGCTTTCTTT. Its protein is CASSLGQGTIEAFF. The complete variable domain, with remaining parts taken from reference TRBV5-6 and TRBJ1-1, reads DAGVTQSPTHLIKTRGQQVTLRCSPKSGHDTVSWYQQALGQGPQFIFQYYEEEERQRGNFPDRFSGHQFPNYSSELNVNALLLGDSALYLCASSLGQGTIEAFFGQGTRLTVV.

V usage is TRBV7-6 and J usage is TRBJ2-2, with D maybe TRBD1 (6 bases). The germline CDR1 and CDR2 sequences are SGHVS and FNYEAQ. The CDR3 is 19 amino acids. V was cut by 1 base and J by 0 bases, with 18 bases left in between. CDR3 nucleotides: TGTGCCAGCAGCTTAGATGGCTCCCCACAGGGTCCGAACACCGGGGAGCTGTTTTTT. Translation gives CASSLDGSPQGPNTGELFF.

The chain joins TRBV28 to TRBJ1-5; the match to TRBD1 covers 10 bases. V shed 5 bases, J shed 6 bases, and the junction held 4 bases outside the gene matches. CDR1 MDHEN and CDR2 SYDVKM come from the germline V gene. CDR3 size: 14 residues. In nucleotides, the CDR3 is TGTGCCAGCAGTCCAAGGGACAGGGGTCAGCCCCAGCATTTT. Translated, it gives CASSPRDRGQPQHF.

V gene TRBV7-8 combines with J gene TRBJ1-4, with 8 bases fitting TRBD1. J was trimmed by 6 bases and V by 4 bases; bases with no gene match: 10. Germline CDR1 reads SGHVS; CDR2 reads FQNEAQ. The CDR3 totals 16 residues. The CDR3 nucleotides are TGTGCCAGCAGCTCTACAGGGGGAGAAGACTATGAAAAACTGTTTTTT. This sequence encodes CASSSTGGEDYEKLFF.

V and J are TRBV6-5 and TRBJ2-1; D uncertain. V lost 0 bases and J 6 bases, leaving 12 bases between the germline ends. The CDR3 consists of 15 residues. Germline V gives CDR1 MNHEY, CDR2 SVGAGI. The CDR3 is CASSYSIGGFNEQFF. As DNA, the CDR3 is TGTGCCAGCAGTTACTCGATCGGTGGGTTCAATGAGCAGTTCTTC.